This T cell receptor (beta chain) was recovered during a study of post-analysis software for immune sequencing data. Looking at the study overall: The patients showed relapsing-remitting, secondary progressive and progressive-relapsing multiple sclerosis courses. Whole-study results and caveats: When patients were compared with controls, four or five TRBV segments were more frequent, TRBV5-6, TRBV5-1 and TRBV20-1 among them.

Unique molecular identifiers tagged the TCR beta cDNA libraries. Each batch of roughly 0.9 to 10 million T cells produced roughly 0.5 million cDNA molecules. TCRdb ran MiXCR on the PCR reads and lists one entry per CDR3 protein. The table has roughly 800,000 distinct CDR3 sequences, under 70% seen once. V was clipped by 4 bases and J by 2 bases; unmatched bases: 6. The CDR3 loop spans 14 amino acids. Germline-derived CDR1 and CDR2 are SGHRS and YFSETQ. A note on this clonotype: The antigen remains unidentified.

Sequenced input: blood. The chain has TRBV5-1 and TRBJ2-7; 7 nucleotides align to TRBD2. The origin of this receptor is a girl aged 5 to 17 with multiple sclerosis. CDR3 amino acids: CASSTASGPYEQYF. The CDR3 DNA sequence: TGCGCCAGCAGCACCGCTAGCGGTCCCTACGAGCAGTACTTC. Full variable domain (missing parts from reference TRBV5-1 and TRBJ2-7): KAGVTQTPRYLIKTRGQQVTLSCSPISGHRSVSWYQQTPGQGLQFLFEYFSETQRNKGNFPGRFSGRQFSNSRSEMNVSTLELGDSALYLCASSTASGPYEQYFGPGTRLTVT.